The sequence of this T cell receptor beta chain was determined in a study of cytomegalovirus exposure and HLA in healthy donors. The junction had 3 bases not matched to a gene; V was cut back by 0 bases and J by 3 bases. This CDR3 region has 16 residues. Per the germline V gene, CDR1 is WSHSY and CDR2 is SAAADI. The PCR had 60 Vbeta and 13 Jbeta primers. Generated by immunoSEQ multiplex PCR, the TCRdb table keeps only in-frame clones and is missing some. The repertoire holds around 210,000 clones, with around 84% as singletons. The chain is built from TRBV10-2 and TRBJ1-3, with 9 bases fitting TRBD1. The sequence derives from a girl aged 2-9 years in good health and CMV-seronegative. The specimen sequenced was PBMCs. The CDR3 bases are TGCGCCAGCAGTGAGTCCACAGGGGGCATTGGAAACACCATATATTTT. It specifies CASSESTGGIGNTIYF.